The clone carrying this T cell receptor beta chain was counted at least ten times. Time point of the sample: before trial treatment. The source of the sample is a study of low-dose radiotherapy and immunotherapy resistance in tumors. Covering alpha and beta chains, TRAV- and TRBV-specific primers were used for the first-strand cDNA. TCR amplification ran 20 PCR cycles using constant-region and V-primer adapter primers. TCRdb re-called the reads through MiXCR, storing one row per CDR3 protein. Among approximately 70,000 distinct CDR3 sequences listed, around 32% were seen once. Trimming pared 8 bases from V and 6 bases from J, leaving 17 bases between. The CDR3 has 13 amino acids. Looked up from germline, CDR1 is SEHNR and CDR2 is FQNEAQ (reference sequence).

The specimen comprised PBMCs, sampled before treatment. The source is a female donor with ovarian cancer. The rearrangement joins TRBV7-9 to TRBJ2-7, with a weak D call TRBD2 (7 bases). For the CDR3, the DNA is TGTGCCAGCGGCCAAGGGGGGGCGGGCGAGCAGTACTTC. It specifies CASGQGGAGEQYF. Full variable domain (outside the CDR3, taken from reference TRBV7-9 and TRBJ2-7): DTGVSQNPRHKITKRGQNVTFRCDPISEHNRLYWYRQTLGQGPEFLTYFQNEAQLEKSRLLSDRFSAERPKGSFSTLEIQRTEQGDSAMYLCASGQGGAGEQYFGPGTRLTVT.